This TCR beta chain stems from a study of T cell repertoires in cytomegalovirus infection. Study as a whole: Recently identified HLA-C-restricted CMV epitopes and well-studied HLA-B-restricted CMV epitopes were used by the study. Public TCR beta signatures provided an indication of both CMV infection and a matching HLA type.

TCRdb re-derived calls from the reads in MiXCR, one entry per CDR3 protein. The data hold 680,000 or so distinct CDR3 sequences, with 30% to 35% observed a single time. This CDR3 is built from 14 residues. CDR1 and CDR2 from the germline V gene are LNHDA and SQIVND (reference sequence). With 3 bases removed from V and 5 bases from J, the gap between germline ends came to 12 bases. Turning to this clonotype: Its antigen is not identified.

This receptor was taken from a human donor in good health (CMV status not recorded). Some clones in this sample may be carry-over from other donors' samples. The input for sequencing was cultured PBMCs, taken from culture after CMV antigen stimulation. This sequence joins TRBV19 and TRBJ2-3, with D perhaps given as TRBD1 or TRBD2 (5 bases each). The CDR3 here is CASSIGAVGDTQYF. CDR3 coding DNA: TGTGCCAGTAGTATCGGGGCGGTTGGAGATACGCAGTATTTT.